This T cell receptor (beta chain) was captured by sequencing in a study of CD8 T cells in Susac syndrome. With random hexamers, roughly 0.5 to 1 ug RNA was reverse transcribed. The TCR beta CDR3 was amplified by immunoSEQ multiplex PCR across 54 Vbeta, 13 Jbeta. In TCRdb, the immunoSEQ multiplex PCR reads were re-called with MiXCR into one record per CDR3 protein. Counted here are over 300,000 distinct CDR3 sequences, about 90% occurring once; the ten biggest clones make up 0.065%. CD8+ and CD4+ T cells taken from blood had their TCR beta sequenced. Bulk CD8+ and CD4+ cells came from magnetic negative isolation; CD8+ TEMRA by FACS. Trimming took off 1 base at V and 5 bases at J, with 9 bases between the two ends. The CDR3 runs 15 residues. The germline V gene encodes CDR1 LNHDA and CDR2 SQIVND (reference sequence).

The source material was CD4+ T cells from PBMCs. The chain combines TRBV19 with TRBJ1-6; D remains unclear. The sequence was obtained from a human donor with multiple sclerosis. CDR3 coding DNA: TGTGCCAGTAGTATAGGAGGGAATGATAATTCACCCCTCCACTTT. Its protein product is CASSIGGNDNSPLHF.